This T cell receptor (beta chain) appears in the sequencing data of a study of identical twins. This clonotype was found a few times. Antigen unknown. Via MiXCR, TCRdb re-called the 5' RACE reads, giving one row per CDR3 protein. This table has roughly 200,000 distinct CDR3 sequences, around 6.9% appearing once. With 1 base clipped from V and 2 bases from J, the junction kept 14 bases outside the gene matches. The CDR3 is 18 amino acids. Germline CDR1 reads LGHNA; CDR2 reads YNFKEQ. Whole-study results and caveats: Insertions were reduced in abundant cord blood beta clonotypes but not in memory repertoires.

The same sample was also used in a study of yellow fever vaccine responses in identical twins.

The sequenced sample was memory (CD45RO+) T cells sorted from blood. The sequence derives from a woman aged 18 to 35 in good health. The rearrangement uses TRBV4-2 and TRBJ2-7; TRBD1 matches 7 bases. CDR3 in DNA: TGTGCCAGCAGCCAAGGGGACAGCCTCGGAGTGTGGACCTACGAGCAGTACTTC. Protein sequence: CASSQGDSLGVWTYEQYF.